These 24 T cell receptor beta chains were sequenced from one sample in a study of T-cell memory formation after mild COVID-19. TCRdb independently ran MiXCR on the 5' RACE reads; one entry per CDR3 protein. The sample includes hundreds of thousands of distinct CDR3 sequences, about 15% of them seen just once. Sample: PBMCs or a T cell subset sorted from them (not recorded which). All receptors come from a man in his late teens or twenties who had mild COVID-19 (a few samples of this study predate the infection). Cell type and time point are not known.

This clonotype was seen a few times. CDR3 nucleotides: TGTGCCAGCAGCACGACCCCAGAGACCCAGTACTTC. Its protein is CASSTTPETQYF. The V and J genes are TRBV11-2 and TRBJ2-5; D unresolved. This CDR3 has 12 amino acids. In germline, CDR1 is SGHAT, CDR2 FQNNGV. Trimming left V 5 bases short and J 4 bases short, with 8 bases between. Looking up the rest from reference TRBV11-2 and TRBJ2-5 gives the full variable domain: EAGVAQSPRYKIIEKRQSVAFWCNPISGHATLYWYQQILGQGPKLLIQFQNNGVVDDSQLPKDRFSAERLKGVDSTLKIQPAKLEDSAVYLCASSTTPETQYFGPGTRLLVL.

This clonotype has only a few counts. This chain links TRBV9 with TRBJ1-2; D is undetermined. CDR3 length: 14 residues. Trimming pared 1 base from V and 10 bases from J, leaving 17 bases between. Looked up from germline, CDR1 is SGDLS and CDR2 is YYNGEE. CDR3 sequence (DNA): TGTGCCAGCAGCGTAATGTCGGTTGCAAGTTTCTACACCTTC. Encoded protein: CASSVMSVASFYTF.

This clonotype was counted only a few times. The genes are TRBV11-2 and TRBJ2-3; D is uncertain. V lost 2 bases and J lost 6, with 9 bases in between. The CDR3 has 13 amino acids. Germline CDR1 and CDR2: SGHAT and FQNNGV. The CDR3 spells CASSLSHRDTQYF. The CDR3, as DNA: TGTGCCAGCAGCTTAAGTCATCGGGATACGCAGTATTTT.

The chain has TRBV11-3 and TRBJ2-1; the match to TRBD2 covers 12 bases. Unmatched junction bases numbered 7, after V lost 1 base and J lost 6 bases. The CDR3 covers 17 residues. Germline V gives CDR1 SGHNT, CDR2 YENEEA. The CDR3 coding sequence is TGTGCCAGCAGCTTAGGGGTTCTAGCGGGGGGGCGCAATGAGCAGTTCTTC. It encodes CASSLGVLAGGRNEQFF. Drawing the rest from reference TRBV11-3 and TRBJ2-1, the complete variable domain is EAGVVQSPRYKIIEKKQPVAFWCNPISGHNTLYWYLQNLGQGPELLIRYENEEAVDDSQLPKDRFSAERLKGVDSTLKIQPAELGDSAVYLCASSLGVLAGGRNEQFFGPGTRLTVL.

The gene calls are TRBV4-3 and TRBJ1-2, with D perhaps TRBD1 (5 bases). Germline-derived CDR1 and CDR2 are LGHNA and YSLEER. CDR3 length: 14 residues. V was cut by 0 bases and J by 5 bases, with 10 bases left in between. CDR3 loop: CASSQDQGPYGYTF. In nucleotides, the CDR3 is TGCGCCAGCAGCCAAGATCAGGGACCTTATGGCTACACCTTC.

This clonotype was found a few times. The chain has TRBV19 and TRBJ1-2; D perhaps matches TRBD1 (5 bases). The germline V and J ends were trimmed by 5 bases and 9 bases, with 19 bases remaining between them. The CDR3 has 14 residues. The germline V gene has CDR1 LNHDA and CDR2 SQIVND (reference sequence). CDR3 protein: CASSVAGAPGSYTF. The CDR3 DNA reads as TGTGCCAGTAGTGTCGCCGGGGCCCCCGGGAGCTACACCTTC. The full variable domain, completed using reference TRBV19 and TRBJ1-2, is DGGITQSPKYLFRKEGQNVTLSCEQNLNHDAMYWYRQDPGQGLRLIYYSQIVNDFQKGDIAEGYSVSREKKESFPLTVTSAQKNPTAFYLCASSVAGAPGSYTFGSGTRLTVV.

This clonotype was observed a handful of times. The chain links TRBV23-1 to TRBJ2-7; D is unclear. TRBV23-1 is reported as an ORF; its role is uncertain. Trimming took 11 bases from V and 4 from J, leaving 6 bases between them. The CDR3 has 9 amino acids. The CDR3 reads CAGPYEQYV. CDR3 DNA sequence: TGCGCCGGGCCTTACGAGCAGTACGTC.

This clonotype occurred a few times. This chain connects TRBV11-2 to TRBJ2-3; weak D call: TRBD2 (7 bases). The germline CDR1 and CDR2 sequences are SGHAT and FQNNGV. The length of the CDR3 is 16 residues. Trimming removed 3 bases at V and 4 bases at J, with 17 bases between. CDR3 loop: CASSFRGLAVPDTQYF. CDR3 DNA: TGTGCCAGCAGCTTCCGGGGGCTAGCGGTTCCAGATACGCAGTATTTT.

The genes are TRBV10-3 and TRBJ1-5; maybe TRBD1 (5 bases). This CDR3 has 13 residues. Germline loops: CDR1 ENHRY, CDR2 SYGVKD. V shed 6 bases and J shed 11 bases, with 17 bases lying between them. The CDR3 DNA sequence: TGTGCCATCAGCACAATCAGGGAAACGGCCCAGCATTTT. Protein: CAISTIRETAQHF.

The V call is TRBV7-2, the J call TRBJ2-6, with D perhaps given as TRBD1 or TRBD2 (5 bases each). The CDR3 sequence is 18 residues long. In germline, CDR1 is SGHTA, CDR2 FQGNSA. V was pared by 0 bases and J by 3 bases, with 15 bases between. CDR3 region: CASSLARLRGVGANVLTF. The CDR3 DNA reads as TGTGCCAGCAGCTTAGCACGCCTAAGGGGAGTTGGGGCCAACGTCCTGACTTTC.

This clonotype has more than one count but fewer than ten. The chain joins TRBV4-3 to TRBJ2-2; the D gene is possibly TRBD2 (5 bases). The V end was cut by 3 bases, the J end by 2 bases, with 7 bases between. The CDR3 is made up of 14 amino acids. Germline V CDR1 and CDR2: LGHNA, YSLEER. The CDR3 nucleotides read TGCGCCAGCAGCCACGGGGAAAACACCGGGGAGCTGTTTTTT. It yields the protein CASSHGENTGELFF.

This chain links TRBV2 with TRBJ1-5; D is possibly TRBD1 (6 bases). Germline CDR1 is SNHLY and CDR2 is FYNNEI. This CDR3 comprises 14 residues. V gave up 3 bases and J gave up 7 bases, with 13 bases separating them. The CDR3 region has the DNA TGTGCCAGCAGTGATATTGTCAGGGGCCAGCCCCAGCATTTT. Translated, it gives CASSDIVRGQPQHF.

This sequence joins TRBV6-2 or TRBV6-3 and TRBJ1-4; D not resolved. The V gene's germline CDR1 is MNHEY and CDR2 SVGEGT. The CDR3 covers 19 residues. Trimming left V 2 bases short and J 0 bases short, with 19 bases between. Written as DNA, the CDR3 is TGTGCCAGCAGTTACGCCCGGGAGCGGGCCCCCGCAACTAATGAAAAACTGTTTTTT. It encodes CASSYARERAPATNEKLFF.

The genes are TRBV29-1 and TRBJ1-1; the D is unclear. This CDR3 is 13 amino acids long. Trimming left V 6 bases short and J 4 bases short, with 15 bases between. Germline assignment: CDR1 SQVTM and CDR2 ANQGSEA. The CDR3 sequence: CSVRPNRGTEAFF. CDR3 nucleotide sequence: TGCAGCGTCCGGCCCAACCGGGGCACTGAAGCTTTCTTT.

This clonotype was seen more than once but under ten times. The J gene is TRBJ2-3, the V gene TRBV20-1; 8 bases are a match to TRBD2. CDR1 is DFQATT and CDR2 is SNEGSKA in the germline V gene (reference sequence). CDR3 length: 12 amino acids. The V and J ends lost 3 bases and 4 bases, in that order; junction bases with no gene match: 0. The CDR3 here is CSASGGADTQYF. The CDR3 coding sequence is TGCAGTGCTAGCGGGGGGGCAGATACGCAGTATTTT.

This clonotype occurred many times. V and J are TRBV6-1 and TRBJ2-5, with D possibly matching TRBD1 (6 bases). CDR1 and CDR2 (germline): MNHNS, SASEGT. The CDR3 consists of 15 residues. V was trimmed by 2 bases and J by 4 bases, leaving 14 bases between them. In DNA, the CDR3 is TGTGCCAGCAGTGAAATGAGGGTAGGGGGAGAGACCCAGTACTTC. Translated, it gives CASSEMRVGGETQYF.

Ten or more counts support this clonotype. This chain connects TRBV12-3 or TRBV12-4 to TRBJ2-5; no clear D. Trimming cost V 7 bases and J 0 bases, with 15 bases left between them. The CDR3 is 15 amino acids. The CDR3 is CASKPRERDQETQYF. In nucleotides, the CDR3 is TGTGCCAGCAAGCCAAGGGAACGGGACCAAGAGACCCAGTACTTC.

This clonotype was counted at least ten times. The J gene is TRBJ1-4, the V gene TRBV7-9; 10 nucleotides line up with TRBD1. CDR3 length: 15 amino acids. The V segment lost 4 bases and the J segment 8 bases; nucleotides outside the gene matches: 7. Germline V gives CDR1 SEHNR, CDR2 FQNEAQ (reference sequence). The CDR3 sequence is CASSSPGQGIEKLFF. CDR3 sequence (DNA): TGTGCCAGCAGCTCGCCGGGACAGGGGATCGAAAAACTGTTTTTT. The full variable domain, in which reference TRBV7-9 and TRBJ1-4 provide the parts outside the CDR3, is DTGVSQNPRHKITKRGQNVTFRCDPISEHNRLYWYRQTLGQGPEFLTYFQNEAQLEKSRLLSDRFSAERPKGSFSTLEIQRTEQGDSAMYLCASSSPGQGIEKLFFGSGTQLSVL.

The rearrangement uses TRBV5-4 and TRBJ2-1, with D possibly being TRBD1 or TRBD2 (6 bases each). In germline, CDR1 is SGHNT, CDR2 YYREEE (reference sequence). V lost 1 base, J lost 7 bases, and 12 bases lay in between. The CDR3 totals 14 residues. Here the CDR3 reads CASSLFGGRNEQFF. Here the CDR3 DNA reads TGTGCCAGCAGCTTGTTCGGGGGCCGGAATGAGCAGTTCTTC.

This clonotype was recorded many times. This chain joins TRBV5-5 and TRBJ2-4; D unresolved. V gave up 1 base and J gave up 9 bases, with 8 bases separating them. The germline CDR1 and CDR2 sequences are SGHKS and YYEKEE (reference sequence). This CDR3 spans 12 amino acids. In nucleotides, the CDR3 is TGTGCCAGCAGCTTGTATGGGATCATTCAGTACTTC. Translated, it gives CASSLYGIIQYF.

This chain uses TRBV2 with TRBJ2-7; 8 nucleotides match TRBD2. The V and J ends lost 4 bases and 3 bases, in that order; junction bases with no gene match: 8. The CDR3 runs to 15 residues. The germline gives CDR1 SNHLY, CDR2 FYNNEI. The CDR3 nucleotides read TGTGCCAGCAGTGGCCAAGGAGCGGGGGTCTACGAGCAGTACGTC. Encoded protein: CASSGQGAGVYEQYV.

This clonotype occurred a few times. This chain uses TRBV6-6 with TRBJ1-5, with TRBD1 matching over 9 bases. The CDR3 contains 14 residues. With V trimmed by 1 base and J by 7 bases, 2 bases remained unmatched. Germline loops: CDR1 MNHNY, CDR2 SVGAGI (reference sequence). The CDR3 DNA is TGTGCCAGCAGTTACTGGGACAGGGCGCAGCCCCAGCATTTT. Translating it yields CASSYWDRAQPQHF.

This rearrangement joins TRBV7-2 to TRBJ2-4, with TRBD1 matching 7 bases. The CDR3 sequence is 16 residues long. CDR1 SGHTA and CDR2 FQGNSA come from the germline V gene. J gave up 12 bases and V 4 bases, and 18 bases lay outside the gene matches. The CDR3 nucleotides read TGTGCCAGCAGCTCCAGGCCCGACAGGGAAAGCTCAACTCAGTACTTC. This gives the protein CASSSRPDRESSTQYF.

This clonotype was seen a few times. V is TRBV5-6 and J is TRBJ1-1; D unclear. V lost 1 base to trimming and J lost 4 bases, with 8 bases between them. CDR1 is SGHDT, CDR2 YYEEEE, per germline. The CDR3 extends over 13 amino acids. This CDR3 is CASSLYMFTEAFF. DNA for the CDR3: TGTGCCAGCAGCTTGTATATGTTCACTGAAGCTTTCTTT. Drawing the rest from reference TRBV5-6 and TRBJ1-1, the complete variable domain is DAGVTQSPTHLIKTRGQQVTLRCSPKSGHDTVSWYQQALGQGPQFIFQYYEEEERQRGNFPDRFSGHQFPNYSSELNVNALLLGDSALYLCASSLYMFTEAFFGQGTRLTVV.